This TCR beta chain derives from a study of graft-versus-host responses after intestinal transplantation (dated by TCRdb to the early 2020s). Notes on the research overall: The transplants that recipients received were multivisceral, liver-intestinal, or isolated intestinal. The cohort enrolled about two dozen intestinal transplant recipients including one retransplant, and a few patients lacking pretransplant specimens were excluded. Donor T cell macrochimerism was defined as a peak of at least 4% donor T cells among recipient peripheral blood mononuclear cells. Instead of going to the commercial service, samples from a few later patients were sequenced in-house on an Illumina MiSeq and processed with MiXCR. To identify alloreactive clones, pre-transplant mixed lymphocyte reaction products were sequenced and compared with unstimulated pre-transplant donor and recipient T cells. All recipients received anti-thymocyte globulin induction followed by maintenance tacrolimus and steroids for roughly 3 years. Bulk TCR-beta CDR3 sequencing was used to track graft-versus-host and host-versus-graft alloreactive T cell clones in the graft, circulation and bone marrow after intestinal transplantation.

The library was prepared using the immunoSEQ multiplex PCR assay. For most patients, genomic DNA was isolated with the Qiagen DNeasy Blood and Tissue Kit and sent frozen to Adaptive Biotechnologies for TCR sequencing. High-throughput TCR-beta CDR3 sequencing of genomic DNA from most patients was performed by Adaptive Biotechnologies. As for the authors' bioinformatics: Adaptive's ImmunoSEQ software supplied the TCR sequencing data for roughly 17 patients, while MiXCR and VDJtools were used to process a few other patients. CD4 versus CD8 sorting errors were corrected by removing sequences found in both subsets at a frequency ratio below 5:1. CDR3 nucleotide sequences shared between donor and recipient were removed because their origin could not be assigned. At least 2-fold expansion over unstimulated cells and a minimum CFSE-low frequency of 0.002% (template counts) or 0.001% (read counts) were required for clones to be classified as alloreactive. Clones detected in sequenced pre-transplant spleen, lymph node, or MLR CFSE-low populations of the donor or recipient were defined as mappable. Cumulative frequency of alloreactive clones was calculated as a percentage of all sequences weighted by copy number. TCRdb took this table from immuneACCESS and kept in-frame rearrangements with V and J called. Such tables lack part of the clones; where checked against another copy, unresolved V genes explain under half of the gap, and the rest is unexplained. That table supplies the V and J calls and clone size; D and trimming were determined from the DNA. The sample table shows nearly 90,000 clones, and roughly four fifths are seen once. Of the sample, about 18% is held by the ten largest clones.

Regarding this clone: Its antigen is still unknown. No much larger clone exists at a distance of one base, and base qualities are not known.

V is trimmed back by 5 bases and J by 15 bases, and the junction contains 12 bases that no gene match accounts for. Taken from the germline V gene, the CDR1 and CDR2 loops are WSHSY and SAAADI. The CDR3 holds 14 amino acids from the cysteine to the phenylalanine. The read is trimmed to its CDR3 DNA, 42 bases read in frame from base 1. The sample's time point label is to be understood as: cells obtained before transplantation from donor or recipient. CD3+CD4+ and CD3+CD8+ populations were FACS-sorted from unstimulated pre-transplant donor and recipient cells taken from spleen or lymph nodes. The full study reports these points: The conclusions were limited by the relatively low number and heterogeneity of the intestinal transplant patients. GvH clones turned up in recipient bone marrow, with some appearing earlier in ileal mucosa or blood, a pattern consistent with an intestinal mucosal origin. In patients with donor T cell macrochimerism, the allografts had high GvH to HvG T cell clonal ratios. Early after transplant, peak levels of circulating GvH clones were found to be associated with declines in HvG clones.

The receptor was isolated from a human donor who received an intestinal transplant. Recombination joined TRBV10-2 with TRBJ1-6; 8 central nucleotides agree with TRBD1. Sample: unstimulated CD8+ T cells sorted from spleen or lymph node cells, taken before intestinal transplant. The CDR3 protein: CASSLQGGIENLHF. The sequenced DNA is TGCGCCAGCAGTCTACAGGGGGGAATAGAAAACCTCCACTTT.